Here is one T cell receptor beta chain with its context. The antigen is not known. A second about 7 to 12 cycle PCR used barcoded and J-beta primers. A template-switch adaptor with 12 random nucleotides tagged each cDNA molecule. From the 5' RACE reads, TCRdb called clonotypes with MiXCR, one entry per CDR3 protein. The sample has about 2 million distinct CDR3 sequences, about 50% seen once. This CDR3 region has 15 residues. Germline trimming cut 0 bases from V and 11 bases from J; bases unmatched to any gene: 7. The germline V gene has CDR1 MNHEY and CDR2 SVGAGI. The sample is drawn from a study of blood T cells in healthy people across ages. General observations from the study: Roughly linear declines in TCR beta diversity per million T cells occurred with age.

The sequencing input was blood. V and J are TRBV6-5 and TRBJ2-5; 12 bases fit TRBD2. This TCR came from a woman aged 40 to 50 in good health. The CDR3, as DNA: TGTGCCAGCAGTTACTCGACTAGCGGGGGCAGTGAGCAGTACTTC. It translates to CASSYSTSGGSEQYF.